This TCR beta chain is from a study of regulatory T cells in long-lasting Graves disease. Overall study: Antithyroid drug use was under 3 months in newly diagnosed Graves' patients.

Noted time point: newly diagnosed GD, antithyroid drugs for less than 3 months. Following extraction of RNA from PBMCs, that RNA was used to make the TCR library. In regard to this clonotype: A much larger clone lies one base from this, so it may be a read error. The missing conserved phenylalanine or tryptophan at the end of this CDR3 makes a read error likely.

According to the study, TCR beta libraries were built with iRepertoire HTBI primers and CDR3-region Arm-PCR. TCRdb processed the multiplex PCR reads anew with MiXCR; each CDR3 protein has one entry. Altogether 450,000 to 500,000 distinct CDR3 sequences are present, 16% being singletons, with the ten largest covering roughly an eighth. This sample was shared with a second study, whose subject was T cells in Graves' hyperthyroidism and ophthalmopathy. Per that paper: Blood also held most thyroid clonotypes expanded beyond 0.001.

The sequences come from peripheral blood mononuclear cells (PBMCs), collected at new diagnosis, from a patient treated with antithyroid drugs. This TCR derives from a middle-aged man with Graves disease.

The CDR3 loop reads CAREAGTDTGELFL. CDR3 coding DNA: TGTGCCAGGGAAGCTGGGACGGACACCGGGGAGCTGTTTCTT. This chain joins TRBV2 and TRBJ2-2, with D possibly being TRBD1 or TRBD2 (5 bases each). The V gene's germline CDR1 is SNHLY and CDR2 FYNNEI. The CDR3 totals 14 residues. V was trimmed by 9 bases and J by 3 bases, leaving 14 bases between them.